This TCR beta chain was observed in a study of blood T cell repertoires in COVID-19 (TCRdb year 2020). Regarding the research as a whole: The collaborator samples originated in the United States, Italy and Spain and spanned the acute and convalescent phases of COVID-19. Where available, HLA class I and class II types were taken from metadata supplied by the sample provider and were not determined by assay-based typing. Nearly every sample came with metadata listing a de-identified subject ID, COVID-19 status, age in years and sex. Subjects who had been exposed to COVID-19, were actively infected with it, or had recovered from it provided the deeply sampled blood TCRbeta repertoires that made up the dataset. The prospective study material was composed of cDNA or gDNA derived from T cells, B-cell-depleted T cells, or PBMCs. A freely available public database, intended as a resource for researchers studying the immune response to SARS-CoV-2, is where the repertoires were released. The samples were drawn from the first 160 participants of the ongoing ImmuneRACE study and from 1,254 subjects provided by 6 global collaborators.

With respect to this clone: The specificity of this receptor is unknown. No base quality information exists; no much larger clone differs at one position.

TCRbeta CDR3 regions were amplified from genomic DNA using the immunoSEQ Assay, a bias-controlled multiplex PCR. In the source study's methods: Nucleated cell counts per sample were estimated from amplification of reference gene primers within the assay. To quantify the absolute abundance of each unique TCRbeta CDR3 rearrangement, sequence reads were collapsed and filtered. For each sample, productive Simpson clonality was calculated by taking the square root of Simpson's diversity index across productive rearrangements. Entries here come from immuneACCESS through TCRdb and include only in-frame sequences with V and J called. Some clones fail to appear in such tables; in the studies checked, an unresolved V gene covers under half of the shortfall, and the cause of the remainder is unknown. V and J calls and clone size are those listed in that table; D and trimming were worked out from the DNA. Counted in this sample were hundreds of thousands of clones; 85% to 90% of them appeared once. About 1% of the sample goes to the ten largest clones.

Enrolling through a virtual design, the prospective study's participants ranged in age from about 18 to 89 years and lived across roughly 24 United States geographic areas. Cohort assignment in the prospective study relied on participant-reported clinical history from a screening survey and a study questionnaire. Recovered participants in ImmuneRACE Cohort 3 were defined by two consecutive negative NP/OP PCR tests, clearance by a healthcare professional, or resolution of symptoms. In the prospective study, whole blood, serum and a nasopharyngeal or oropharyngeal swab were collected from each participant by mobile phlebotomists. Prospective study participants could optionally give additional blood draws and questionnaires over an approximately 2-month period. Before DNA extraction, blood samples from the prospective study were shipped at room temperature or frozen. What the study reported, not specific to this receptor: How much clinical and demographic metadata was included differed by source and by participant, and the metadata was provided uncurated.

Via the germline V gene, CDR1 is MNHEY and CDR2 SVGEGT. Trimming at the junction amounts to 2 bases on V and 3 bases on J, and the germline ends lie 17 bases apart. From the cysteine up to the phenylalanine, the CDR3 has a length of 16 residues. Solely the CDR3 DNA is kept, with 48 bases framed from the first base. Sequencing was done on a sample of PBMCs or T cells enriched from blood (not recorded which). The source of this sequence is a man aged 18 to 30 who had recovered from COVID-19. The rearrangement joined TRBV6-2 or TRBV6-3 to TRBJ2-7, with TRBD2 as a weak D call on 6 bases. CDR3 reads: CASSYQARDLLYEQYF. The nucleotide sequence is TGTGCCAGCAGTTACCAGGCCCGGGACTTACTCTACGAGCAGTACTTC.